Listed below are T cell receptor beta chains from one sample, sequenced in a study of blood T cell repertoires in COVID-19. The assay was immunoSEQ multiplex PCR, and TCRdb's table has in-frame clones only and misses some. The profile shows approximately 39,000 clones, over 70% of them singletons. Sequencing was performed on peripheral blood. The receptors derive from a man in his fifties or sixties with active or convalescent COVID-19. The CDR3 runs from the conserved cysteine through the conserved F or W. D genes are given only for firm matches. Clone size is shown for a subset of rows, as once, few, many or a class of expanded clone.

d_gene,j_gene,abundance,v_gene,CDR3aa,CDR3nt
NA,TRBJ2-6,NA,TRBV18,CASSQTGFHASGANVLTF,TGTGCCAGCTCCCAAACAGGATTCCATGCCTCTGGGGCCAACGTCCTGACTTTC
NA,TRBJ1-5,NA,TRBV4-1,CASSPHPRGTSGPQHF,TGCGCCAGCAGCCCCCACCCCCGGGGGACCTCTGGGCCCCAGCATTTT
TRBD1,TRBJ2-1,NA,TRBV5-4,CASSSGTGGGSYNEQFF,TGTGCCAGCAGCTCCGGGACAGGGGGAGGCTCCTACAATGAGCAGTTCTTC
TRBD2,TRBJ2-3,few,TRBV19,CASSISGSWTDTQYF,TGTGCCAGTAGTATTAGCGGGAGTTGGACAGATACGCAGTATTTT
NA,TRBJ1-1,once,TRBV20-1,CSASQAAGSNTEAFF,TGCAGTGCTAGTCAGGCGGCAGGGTCCAACACTGAAGCTTTCTTT
NA,TRBJ2-1,NA,TRBV28,CASSWVAVPSGEQFF,TGTGCCAGCAGTTGGGTGGCTGTACCTTCGGGTGAGCAGTTCTTC
TRBD1,TRBJ2-1,NA,TRBV11-2,CASSTGQGNEQFF,TGTGCCAGCAGCACTGGACAGGGGAATGAGCAGTTCTTC
TRBD1,TRBJ1-1,once,TRBV5-4,CASRPGQGSNTEAFF,TGTGCCAGCAGGCCGGGACAGGGATCGAACACTGAAGCTTTCTTT
NA,TRBJ1-2,once,TRBV2,CASIVYSNYGYTF,TGTGCCAGCATCGTTTACAGCAACTATGGCTACACCTTC
NA,TRBJ2-1,NA,TRBV5-1,CASSLAGAGAFEQFF,TGCGCCAGCAGCTTGGCCGGCGCGGGGGCCTTTGAGCAGTTCTTC
TRBD2,TRBJ2-1,NA,TRBV27,CASSLSVVAGVSYNEQFF,TGTGCCAGCAGTTTATCGGTGGTAGCGGGAGTCTCCTACAATGAGCAGTTCTTC
NA,TRBJ2-5,NA,TRBV2,CASSEGGIATETQYF,TGTGCCAGCAGTGAAGGCGGGATCGCCACAGAGACCCAGTACTTC
NA,TRBJ2-7,NA,TRBV5-6,CASSFGGGTTSYEQYF,TGTGCCAGCAGCTTTGGTGGAGGCACCACCTCCTACGAGCAGTACTTC
TRBD2,TRBJ2-3,once,TRBV2,CASSEVGLAGSTDTQYF,TGTGCCAGCAGTGAAGTGGGACTAGCGGGATCCACAGATACGCAGTATTTT
NA,TRBJ1-4,NA,TRBV4-1,CASSYQASPTNEKLFF,TGCGCCAGCAGCTACCAGGCCTCCCCAACTAATGAAAAACTGTTTTTT
TRBD1,TRBJ2-5,NA,TRBV27,CASSFLPPRTGIQETQYF,TGTGCCAGCAGTTTTCTCCCACCTAGGACAGGAATACAAGAGACCCAGTACTTC
TRBD1,TRBJ1-5,NA,TRBV6-5,CATSDRGIGQPQHF,TGTGCCACTTCGGACAGGGGGATTGGGCAGCCCCAGCATTTT
TRBD2,TRBJ2-7,NA,TRBV6-1,CASSETAGVEEQYF,TGTGCCAGCAGTGAAACGGCGGGAGTTGAGGAGCAGTACTTC
NA,TRBJ2-5,few,TRBV20-1,CSASRGRETQYF,TGCAGTGCTAGTCGGGGTCGGGAGACCCAGTACTTC
TRBD1,TRBJ1-1,NA,TRBV28,CASNPYRGRPEAFF,TGTGCCAGCAATCCTTACAGGGGGCGCCCTGAAGCTTTCTTT
NA,TRBJ2-4,NA,TRBV2,CASNIQGLAKNIQYF,TGTGCCAGCAACATTCAGGGGTTAGCCAAAAACATTCAGTACTTC
NA,TRBJ1-2,NA,TRBV3-1/TRBV3-2,CASSPAWTGGLGYTF,TGTGCCAGCAGCCCCGCCTGGACTGGGGGCCTAGGCTACACCTTC
TRBD1,TRBJ1-5,NA,TRBV6-1,CASSGMDRGSNQPQHF,TGTGCCAGCAGTGGGATGGACAGGGGAAGCAATCAGCCCCAGCATTTT
TRBD1,TRBJ1-6,NA,TRBV28,CASSLSGTGMSPLHF,TGTGCCAGCAGTTTGTCCGGGACAGGGATGTCACCCCTCCACTTT
TRBD2,TRBJ2-1,NA,TRBV18,CASAGTSGGAYNEQFF,TGTGCCAGCGCCGGGACTAGCGGGGGGGCCTACAATGAGCAGTTCTTC
TRBD1,TRBJ1-3,NA,TRBV9,CASSAGTGKEENTIYF,TGTGCCAGCAGCGCAGGGACAGGGAAAGAGGAAAACACCATATATTTT
NA,TRBJ1-1,NA,TRBV9,CASSVESFYTEAFF,TGTGCCAGCAGCGTAGAATCATTTTACACTGAAGCTTTCTTT
TRBD1,TRBJ2-5,NA,TRBV24-1,CATSDPLRGRETQYF,TGTGCCACCAGTGACCCACTGAGGGGGCGAGAGACCCAGTACTTC
NA,TRBJ1-1,NA,TRBV18,CASSPRRDPINTEAFF,TGTGCCAGCTCACCAAGGAGGGACCCTATAAACACTGAAGCTTTCTTT
NA,TRBJ1-1,NA,TRBV7-9,CASSAHRRNTEAFF,TGTGCCAGCAGCGCCCACAGGCGGAACACTGAAGCTTTCTTT
NA,TRBJ1-1,NA,TRBV27,CASSLFFSGTLNTEAFF,TGTGCCAGCAGTTTATTCTTCTCCGGGACACTGAACACTGAAGCTTTCTTT
NA,TRBJ2-2,NA,TRBV2,CASSQAVLGELFF,TGTGCCAGCAGTCAGGCCGTACTTGGGGAGCTGTTTTTT
TRBD1,TRBJ1-2,NA,TRBV12-3/TRBV12-4,CASSSGGYGYTF,TGTGCCAGCAGTTCAGGGGGCTATGGCTACACCTTC
TRBD2,TRBJ2-1,few,TRBV6-4,CASSDSKRGDPNEQFF,TGTGCCAGCAGTGACTCTAAGCGGGGGGACCCCAATGAGCAGTTCTTC
TRBD1,TRBJ1-2,NA,TRBV28,CASSLTGARNYGYTF,TGTGCCAGCAGCCTGACAGGGGCGAGGAACTATGGCTACACCTTC
TRBD2,TRBJ2-1,NA,TRBV4-1,CASSQALAGLHNEQFF,TGCGCCAGCAGCCAAGCTCTAGCGGGTCTACACAATGAGCAGTTCTTC
NA,TRBJ2-3,NA,TRBV15,CATSSRQWPGADTQYF,TGTGCCACCAGCAGTCGCCAATGGCCCGGGGCAGATACGCAGTATTTT
TRBD2,TRBJ2-1,NA,TRBV11-3,CASSLRGLAGANEQFF,TGTGCCAGCAGCTTAAGGGGGCTAGCGGGAGCCAATGAGCAGTTCTTC
TRBD1,TRBJ1-2,NA,TRBV5-6,CASSFSDRAGYGYTF,TGTGCCAGCAGCTTCTCGGACAGGGCTGGCTATGGCTACACCTTC
TRBD1,TRBJ1-1,NA,TRBV10-2,CASFGQGRNRNTEAFF,TGCGCCAGTTTCGGACAGGGTAGAAATAGGAACACTGAAGCTTTCTTT
TRBD1,TRBJ1-2,NA,TRBV24-1,CATSDRGQGNYGYTF,TGTGCCACCTCGGACAGGGGGCAGGGTAACTATGGCTACACCTTC
NA,TRBJ1-6,once,TRBV5-1,CASSLQGGDYNSPLHF,TGCGCCAGCAGCTTACAGGGAGGGGACTATAATTCACCCCTCCACTTT
TRBD1,TRBJ2-1,NA,TRBV11-2,CASSLEGTGWQFF,TGTGCCAGCAGCCTAGAGGGGACAGGGTGGCAGTTCTTC
TRBD1,TRBJ1-5,NA,TRBV10-3,CAISEGQGIANQPQHF,TGTGCCATCAGTGAGGGACAGGGTATAGCAAATCAGCCCCAGCATTTT
TRBD1,TRBJ1-5,NA,TRBV5-6,CASSSYRGINQPQHF,TGTGCCAGCAGCTCGTACAGGGGAATCAATCAGCCCCAGCATTTT
NA,TRBJ2-2,NA,TRBV9,CASTVNTGELFF,TGTGCCAGTACAGTGAACACCGGGGAGCTGTTTTTT
TRBD2,TRBJ2-2,NA,TRBV5-4,CASSPGGRGDTGELFF,TGTGCCAGCAGCCCTGGCGGGAGAGGTGACACCGGGGAGCTGTTTTTT
NA,TRBJ1-6,NA,TRBV2,CASSVTGQDSPLHF,TGTGCCAGCAGTGTTACAGGGCAAGATTCACCCCTCCACTTT
NA,TRBJ1-2,NA,TRBV20-1,CSASPDVGGYGYTF,TGCAGTGCTAGTCCCGACGTCGGCGGCTATGGCTACACCTTC
TRBD1,TRBJ1-2,NA,TRBV7-2,CASRSKQQGVGYTF,TGTGCCAGCAGGTCAAAGCAACAGGGGGTAGGCTACACCTTC
NA,TRBJ1-5,NA,TRBV28,CASTLRLSSSNQPQHF,TGTGCCAGCACCCTGAGGCTCTCCAGCAGCAATCAGCCCCAGCATTTT
TRBD1,TRBJ2-1,NA,TRBV30,CAWRERQGWYNEQFF,TGTGCCTGGAGGGAAAGACAGGGGTGGTACAATGAGCAGTTCTTC
NA,TRBJ2-7,NA,TRBV2,CASSYQYEQYF,TGTGCCAGCAGTTACCAGTACGAGCAGTACTTC
TRBD1,TRBJ2-7,few,TRBV5-1,CASSLSWDRAYEQYF,TGCGCCAGCAGCTTGTCATGGGACAGGGCCTACGAGCAGTACTTC
TRBD2,TRBJ2-5,once,TRBV12-5,CASGFSGQETQYF,TGTGCTAGTGGTTTTAGCGGGCAAGAGACCCAGTACTTC
NA,TRBJ1-3,NA,TRBV29-1,CSVEDDDSNSGNTIYF,TGCAGCGTTGAAGATGACGACAGCAACTCTGGAAACACCATATATTTT
TRBD2,TRBJ2-5,NA,TRBV27,CASSLRPSSGGWYETQYF,TGTGCCAGCAGTTTAAGGCCCTCCTCCGGGGGGTGGTATGAGACCCAGTACTTC